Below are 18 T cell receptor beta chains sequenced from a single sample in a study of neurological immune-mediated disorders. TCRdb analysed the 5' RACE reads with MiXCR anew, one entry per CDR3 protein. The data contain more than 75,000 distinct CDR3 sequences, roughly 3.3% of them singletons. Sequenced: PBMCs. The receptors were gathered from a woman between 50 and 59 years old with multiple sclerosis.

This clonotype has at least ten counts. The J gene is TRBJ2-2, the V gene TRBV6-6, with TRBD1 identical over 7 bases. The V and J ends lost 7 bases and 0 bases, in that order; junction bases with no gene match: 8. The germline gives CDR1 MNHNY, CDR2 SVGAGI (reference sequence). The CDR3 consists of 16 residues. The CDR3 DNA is TGTGCCAGCACCGAGAAGGGGGCCGCGAACACCGGGGAGCTGTTTTTT. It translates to CASTEKGAANTGELFF.

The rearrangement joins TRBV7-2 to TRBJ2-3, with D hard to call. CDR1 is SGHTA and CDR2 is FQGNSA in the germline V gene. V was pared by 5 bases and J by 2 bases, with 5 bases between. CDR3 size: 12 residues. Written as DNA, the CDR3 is TGTGCCAGCAGCATAACCACAGATACGCAGTATTTT. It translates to CASSITTDTQYF.

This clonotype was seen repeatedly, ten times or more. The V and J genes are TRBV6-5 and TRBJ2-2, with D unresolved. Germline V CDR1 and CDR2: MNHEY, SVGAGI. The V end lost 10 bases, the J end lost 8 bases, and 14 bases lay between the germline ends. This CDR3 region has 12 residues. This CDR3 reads CATSFFRGELFF. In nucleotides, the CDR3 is TGTGCCACCTCGTTTTTCCGGGGGGAGCTGTTTTTT.

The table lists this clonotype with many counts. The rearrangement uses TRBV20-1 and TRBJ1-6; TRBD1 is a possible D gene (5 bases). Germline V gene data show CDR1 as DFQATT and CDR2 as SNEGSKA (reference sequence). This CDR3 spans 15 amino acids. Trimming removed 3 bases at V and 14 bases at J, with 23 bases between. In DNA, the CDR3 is TGCAGTGCTAGGCTGACGGATACTTCTGCAGGGACCCTCCACTTT. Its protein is CSARLTDTSAGTLHF.

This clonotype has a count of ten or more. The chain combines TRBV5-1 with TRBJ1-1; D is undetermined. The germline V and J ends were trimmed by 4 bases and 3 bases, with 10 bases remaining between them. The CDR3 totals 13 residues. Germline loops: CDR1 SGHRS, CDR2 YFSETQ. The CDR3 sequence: CASSQTRYTEAFF. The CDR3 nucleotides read TGCGCCAGCAGCCAGACTCGGTACACTGAAGCTTTCTTT.

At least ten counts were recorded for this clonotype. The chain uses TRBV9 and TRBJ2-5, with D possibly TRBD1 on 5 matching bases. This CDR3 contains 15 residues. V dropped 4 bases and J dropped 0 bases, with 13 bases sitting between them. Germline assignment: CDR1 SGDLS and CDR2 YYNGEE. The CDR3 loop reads CASSPHRSDQETQYF. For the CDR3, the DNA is TGTGCCAGCAGCCCACACAGGTCCGACCAAGAGACCCAGTACTTC.

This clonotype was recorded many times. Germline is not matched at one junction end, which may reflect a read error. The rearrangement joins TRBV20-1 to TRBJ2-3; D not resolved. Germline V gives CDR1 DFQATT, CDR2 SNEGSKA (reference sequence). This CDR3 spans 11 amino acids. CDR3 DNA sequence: TGCAGTGCTGGAGATCGGGATACGCAGTATTTT. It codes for CSAGDRDTQYF.

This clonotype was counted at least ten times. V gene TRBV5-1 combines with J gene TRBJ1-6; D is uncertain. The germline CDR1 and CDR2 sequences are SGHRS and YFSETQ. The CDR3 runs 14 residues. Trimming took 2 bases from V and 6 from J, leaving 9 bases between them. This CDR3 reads CASSFTETNSPLHF. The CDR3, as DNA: TGCGCCAGCAGCTTTACAGAGACTAATTCACCCCTCCACTTT.

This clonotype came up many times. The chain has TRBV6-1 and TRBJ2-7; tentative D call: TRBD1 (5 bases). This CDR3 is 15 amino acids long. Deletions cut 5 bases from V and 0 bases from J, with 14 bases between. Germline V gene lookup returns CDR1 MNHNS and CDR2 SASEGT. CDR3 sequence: CASSNPGPSSYEQYF. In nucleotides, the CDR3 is TGTGCCAGCAGTAACCCAGGGCCGAGCTCCTACGAGCAGTACTTC.

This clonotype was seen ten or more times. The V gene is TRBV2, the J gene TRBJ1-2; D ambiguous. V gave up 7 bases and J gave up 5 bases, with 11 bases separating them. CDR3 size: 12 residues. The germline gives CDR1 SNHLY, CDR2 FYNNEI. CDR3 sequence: CASKPGAYGYTF. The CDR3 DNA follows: TGTGCCAGCAAGCCAGGAGCGTATGGCTACACCTTC.

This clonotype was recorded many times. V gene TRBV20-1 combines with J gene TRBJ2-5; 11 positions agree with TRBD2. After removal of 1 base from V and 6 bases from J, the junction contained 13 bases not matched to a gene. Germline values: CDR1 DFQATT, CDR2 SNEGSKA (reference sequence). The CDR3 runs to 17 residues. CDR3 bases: TGCAGTGCTAGAGTCCGGCTAGCGGGGGGCGGATGGAAGACCCAGTACTTC. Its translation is CSARVRLAGGGWKTQYF.

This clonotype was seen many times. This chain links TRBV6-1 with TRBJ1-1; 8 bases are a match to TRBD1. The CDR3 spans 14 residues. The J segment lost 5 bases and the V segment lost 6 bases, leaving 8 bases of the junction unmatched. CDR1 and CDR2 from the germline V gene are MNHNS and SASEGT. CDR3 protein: CASRRGTGGTEAFF. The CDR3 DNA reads TGTGCCAGCAGACGAGGGACAGGAGGAACTGAAGCTTTCTTT.

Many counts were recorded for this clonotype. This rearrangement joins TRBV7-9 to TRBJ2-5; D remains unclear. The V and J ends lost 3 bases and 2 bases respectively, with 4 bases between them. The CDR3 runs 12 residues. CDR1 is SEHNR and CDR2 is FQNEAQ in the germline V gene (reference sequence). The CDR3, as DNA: TGTGCCAGCAGCTTTGGGCAAGAGACCCAGTACTTC. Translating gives CASSFGQETQYF. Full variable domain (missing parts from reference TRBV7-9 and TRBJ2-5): DTGVSQNPRHKITKRGQNVTFRCDPISEHNRLYWYRQTLGQGPEFLTYFQNEAQLEKSRLLSDRFSAERPKGSFSTLEIQRTEQGDSAMYLCASSFGQETQYFGPGTRLLVL.

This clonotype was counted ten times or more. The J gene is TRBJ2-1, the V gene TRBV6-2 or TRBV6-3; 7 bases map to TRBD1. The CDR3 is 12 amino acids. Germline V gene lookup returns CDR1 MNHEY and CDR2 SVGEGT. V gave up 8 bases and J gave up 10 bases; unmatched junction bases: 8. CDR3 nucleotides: TGTGCCAGCGGAGACAGGGCCCGAGAGCAGTTCTTC. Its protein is CASGDRAREQFF.

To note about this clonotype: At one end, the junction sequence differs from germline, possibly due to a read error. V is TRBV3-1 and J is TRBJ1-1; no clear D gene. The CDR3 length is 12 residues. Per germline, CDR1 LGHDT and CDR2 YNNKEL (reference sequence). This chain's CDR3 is CDSSKEYTEAFF. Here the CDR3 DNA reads TGTGACAGCAGCAAAGAATATACTGAAGCTTTCTTT.

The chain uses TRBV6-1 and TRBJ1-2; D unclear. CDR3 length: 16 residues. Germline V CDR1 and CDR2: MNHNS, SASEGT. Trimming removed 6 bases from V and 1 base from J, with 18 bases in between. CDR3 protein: CASSESGGRDNYGYTF. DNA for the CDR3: TGTGCCAGCAGCGAGAGTGGAGGGAGGGATAACTATGGCTACACCTTC.

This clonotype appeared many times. The CDR3 coding sequence is TGTGCCAGCAGTTCGGGACTTCCTGGGCACTATGGCTACACCTTC. Translation gives CASSSGLPGHYGYTF. The chain couples TRBV27 to TRBJ1-2, with TRBD1 as a possible D gene (5 bases). The length of the CDR3 is 15 residues. V was shortened by 4 bases and J by 3 bases, with 15 bases between the two germline ends. Germline V CDR1 and CDR2: MNHEY, SMNVEV (reference sequence).

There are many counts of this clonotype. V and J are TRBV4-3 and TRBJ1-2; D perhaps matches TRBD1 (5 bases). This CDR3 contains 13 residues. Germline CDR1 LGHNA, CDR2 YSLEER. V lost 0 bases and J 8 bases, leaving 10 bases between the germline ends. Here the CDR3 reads CASSQDRGNGYTF. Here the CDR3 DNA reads TGCGCCAGCAGCCAAGATAGGGGAAACGGCTACACCTTC.